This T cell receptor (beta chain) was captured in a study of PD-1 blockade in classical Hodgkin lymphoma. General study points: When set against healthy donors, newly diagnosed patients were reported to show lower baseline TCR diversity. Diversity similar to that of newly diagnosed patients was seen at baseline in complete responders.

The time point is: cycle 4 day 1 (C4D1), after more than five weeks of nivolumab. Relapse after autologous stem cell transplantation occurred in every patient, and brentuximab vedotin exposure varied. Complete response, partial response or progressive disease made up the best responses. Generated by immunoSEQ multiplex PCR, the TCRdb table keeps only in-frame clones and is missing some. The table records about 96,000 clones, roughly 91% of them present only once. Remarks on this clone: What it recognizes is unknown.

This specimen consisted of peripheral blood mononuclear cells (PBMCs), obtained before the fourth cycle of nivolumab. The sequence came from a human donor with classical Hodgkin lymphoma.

The CDR3 spells CASSSAGTGYEQYF. The CDR3 DNA is TGTGCCAGCAGTTCAGCCGGGACAGGCTACGAGCAGTACTTC. The genes are TRBV27 and TRBJ2-5; 8 bases line up with TRBD1. The J call may not be correct, given that the DNA end is closer to TRBJ2-7. Germline V CDR1 and CDR2: MNHEY, SMNVEV (reference sequence). CDR3 length equals 14 residues.